This entry lists 5 T cell receptor beta chains sequenced from one sample in a study of T cells in localized non-small cell lung cancer. Some clones are missing from TCRdb's copy, which holds only in-frame ones; the method was immunoSEQ multiplex PCR. The sample lists 35,000 to 45,000 clones, about 76% occurring once. The sample in question was PBMCs, obtained before any cancer treatment. Receptors were obtained from a woman aged 35-75 years with stage II squamous cell lung carcinoma.

This chain uses TRBV4-3 with TRBJ2-5; possible D gene TRBD2, 6 bases. Germline CDR1 reads LGHNA; CDR2 reads YSLEER. The CDR3 spans 15 residues. V was pared by 4 bases and J by 4 bases, with 16 bases between. The CDR3 here is CASSPEEGRRETQYF. In DNA form, the CDR3 reads TGCGCCAGCAGCCCCGAGGAGGGTAGACGAGAGACCCAGTACTTC.

The chain joins TRBV10-3 to TRBJ1-2; TRBD1 matches at 9 bases. The trim removed 4 bases at V and 4 bases at J, leaving 7 bases unmatched. The germline V gene encodes CDR1 ENHRY and CDR2 SYGVKD. This CDR3 comprises 15 residues. The CDR3 spells CAISVGTGLSYGYTF. The CDR3 DNA reads as TGTGCCATCAGTGTTGGGACAGGGTTATCCTATGGCTACACCTTC.

Remarks on this clone: A clone one base away is much larger, so this may be a read error. This chain links TRBV7-9 with TRBJ1-1, with unresolved D. The V gene lost 5 bases and the J gene lost 0 bases, with 4 bases spanning the gap. The CDR3 runs 12 residues. Germline assignment: CDR1 SEHNR and CDR2 FQNEAQ (reference sequence). Here the CDR3 DNA reads TGTGCCAGCAGCCGCATGAACACTGAAGCTTTCTTT. Translated: CASSRMNTEAFF.

This rearrangement joins TRBV7-6 to TRBJ2-1, with D possibly called TRBD1 or TRBD2 (6 bases each). In germline, CDR1 is SGHVS, CDR2 FNYEAQ. The CDR3 is made up of 15 amino acids. Trimming pared 4 bases from V and 3 bases from J, leaving 13 bases between. This CDR3 is CASSSEGGYYNEQFF. The CDR3, as DNA: TGTGCCAGCAGCTCCGAGGGGGGTTACTACAATGAGCAGTTCTTC.

The chain is built from TRBV19 and TRBJ1-4, with 7 bases that match TRBD1. V shed 5 bases, J shed 8 bases, and the junction held 11 bases outside the gene matches. This CDR3 contains 15 residues. Germline V lookup: CDR1 LNHDA, CDR2 SQIVND (reference sequence). The CDR3 sequence is CASSAWGQSDEKLFF. The CDR3 nucleotides are TGTGCCAGTAGTGCTTGGGGACAGAGTGACGAAAAACTGTTTTTT.